Presented here are 16 T cell receptor beta chains from one specimen sequenced in a study of neoadjuvant anti-PD-1 for oral cavity cancer (dated by TCRdb to about 2021). What the time point label conveys for this sample: after neoadjuvant nivolumab, at surgical resection. Libraries came from the immunoSEQ multiplex PCR assay. TCRdb stores this immuneACCESS table with in-frame sequences only. Part of the clones is absent; in the studies checked, under half of the shortfall reflects unresolved V genes, and no reason is known for the rest. The sample yields 8,000 to 10,000 clones; about 60% were counted once. Nearly 4.5% of the sample goes to the ten largest clones. Sequenced here: PBMCs, sampled after nivolumab (anti-PD-1) treatment. The receptors stem from a person aged 40 to 85 with oral cavity squamous cell carcinoma.

The chain joins TRBV6-1 to TRBJ2-7; 7 bases are a match to TRBD2. The V gene's germline CDR1 is MNHNS and CDR2 SASEGT. The V gene end was trimmed by 6 bases and the J gene end by 2 bases; junction bases not matched to a gene: 10. The CDR3 length is 15 residues. The CDR3 protein is CASSAFPSGTYEQYF. The CDR3 DNA sequence: TGTGCCAGCAGCGCCTTTCCCAGCGGGACCTACGAGCAGTACTTC.

This chain uses TRBV5-1 with TRBJ1-2; no firm D call. Trimming pared 5 bases from V and 2 bases from J, leaving 16 bases between. The CDR3 runs 15 residues. Germline V CDR1 and CDR2: SGHRS, YFSETQ. The CDR3 region is CASRTTPIQNYGYTF. The CDR3 DNA reads TGCGCCAGCAGAACTACACCTATTCAGAACTATGGCTACACCTTC.

Only a few counts were recorded for this clone. This chain uses TRBV7-8 with TRBJ1-5; 7 bases align to TRBD1. With 1 base clipped from V and 4 bases from J, the junction kept 1 base outside the gene matches. The CDR3 runs to 14 residues. Germline V gives CDR1 SGHVS, CDR2 FQNEAQ. The CDR3 region is CASSLGDRNQPQHF. Here the CDR3 DNA reads TGTGCCAGCAGCTTAGGGGACAGAAATCAGCCCCAGCATTTT.

The sample holds a few counts of this clone. The gene calls are TRBV5-6 and TRBJ1-2; 9 bases agree with TRBD1. Germline CDR1 and CDR2: SGHDT and YYEEEE. The CDR3 sequence is 14 residues long. Trimming took 0 bases from V and 5 from J; bases not matched to a gene: 2. The CDR3 DNA reads TGTGCCAGCAGCTTGGGGGACAGGGAGTATGGCTACACCTTC. It codes for CASSLGDREYGYTF.

This chain uses TRBV30 with TRBJ2-3; 7 nucleotides align to TRBD2. Germline trimming cut 1 base from V and 2 bases from J; bases unmatched to any gene: 3. Germline loops: CDR1 GTSNPN, CDR2 SVGIG (reference sequence). The CDR3 runs 14 residues. CDR3 loop: CAWSEGGITDTQYF. DNA of the CDR3: TGTGCCTGGAGTGAGGGAGGGATCACAGATACGCAGTATTTT.

The chain has TRBV7-3 and TRBJ2-1, with TRBD2 matching over 13 bases. V lost 5 bases to trimming and J lost 9 bases; unmatched junction nucleotides: 7. Germline V gives CDR1 SGHTA, CDR2 FQGTGA. This CDR3 contains 15 residues. DNA of the CDR3: TGTGCCAGCAGCCCCGCGGGACTAGCGGGAAGTGAGCAGTTCTTC. The encoded protein is CASSPAGLAGSEQFF.

Only a few counts were recorded for this clone. The gene calls are TRBV6-5 and TRBJ2-7, with D maybe TRBD2 (5 bases). Germline CDR1 MNHEY, CDR2 SVGAGI. The ends were cut back, 0 bases at V and 2 bases at J, with 11 bases in the middle. The CDR3 is 15 amino acids. The CDR3 DNA reads TGTGCCAGCAGTTACTCTCTTGGACTCACCTACGAGCAGTACTTC. As protein: CASSYSLGLTYEQYF.

V usage is TRBV9 and J usage is TRBJ1-1; 9 bases align to TRBD1. CDR3 size: 14 residues. V lost 4 bases and J lost 4; bases outside the gene matches: 5. Germline V lookup: CDR1 SGDLS, CDR2 YYNGEE. CDR3 bases: TGTGCCAGCAGCCCCGAGACAGGGGGCACTGAAGCTTTCTTT. Its protein is CASSPETGGTEAFF.

The V and J genes are TRBV5-6 and TRBJ2-1; no reliable D call. CDR1 and CDR2 from the germline V gene are SGHDT and YYEEEE. The germline V and J ends were trimmed by 1 base and 2 bases, with 10 bases remaining between them. The CDR3 consists of 15 residues. Here the CDR3 reads CASSLSGGAYNEQFF. CDR3 DNA: TGTGCCAGCAGCTTGTCCGGCGGAGCCTACAATGAGCAGTTCTTC.

The rearrangement uses TRBV5-4 and TRBJ1-1; D perhaps matches TRBD1 (6 bases). The CDR3 contains 14 residues. Germline assignment: CDR1 SGHNT and CDR2 YYREEE (reference sequence). V dropped 6 bases and J dropped 2 bases, with 14 bases sitting between them. CDR3 residues: CASTPRGRNTEAFF. The DNA for the CDR3 is TGTGCCAGCACCCCCAGGGGACGAAACACTGAAGCTTTCTTT.

This clone was seen just once. The genes are TRBV9 and TRBJ2-2; D tentatively reads TRBD1 or TRBD2 (6 bases each). Between the trimmed V and J ends, which lost 1 base and 0 bases, there was a span of 10 bases. The length of the CDR3 is 16 residues. Germline assignment: CDR1 SGDLS and CDR2 YYNGEE. CDR3 amino acids: CASSVFGGANTGELFF. The CDR3, as DNA: TGTGCCAGCAGCGTATTCGGGGGCGCGAACACCGGGGAGCTGTTTTTT.

The rearrangement joins TRBV9 to TRBJ1-1; D possibly corresponds to TRBD1 (5 bases). V was trimmed by 0 bases and J by 5 bases, leaving 11 bases between them. CDR1 SGDLS and CDR2 YYNGEE come from the germline V gene. The CDR3 is 14 residues long. The CDR3 coding sequence is TGTGCCAGCAGCGTAGGGGGCAGCTCTACTGAAGCTTTCTTT. Its translation: CASSVGGSSTEAFF.

The V and J genes are TRBV2 and TRBJ2-1; possible D gene TRBD1, 6 bases. This CDR3 spans 15 amino acids. Germline CDR1 SNHLY, CDR2 FYNNEI. V was clipped by 8 bases and J by 9 bases, with 23 bases between them. This chain's CDR3 is CASGVNRAQGGEQFF. CDR3 nucleotide sequence: TGTGCCAGCGGAGTGAACAGGGCTCAAGGGGGTGAGCAGTTCTTC.

The chain joins TRBV7-9 to TRBJ1-1, with D unclear. This CDR3 comprises 15 residues. In germline, CDR1 is SEHNR, CDR2 FQNEAQ (reference sequence). V lost 3 bases, J lost 1 base, and 12 bases lay in between. The CDR3 here is CASSLDARTNTEAFF. The CDR3 bases are TGTGCCAGCAGCTTGGATGCCAGAACGAACACTGAAGCTTTCTTT.

The genes are TRBV27 and TRBJ2-5, with a weak D call TRBD2 (6 bases). This CDR3 has 14 residues. Trimming cost V 3 bases and J 4 bases, with 12 bases left between them. Germline assignment: CDR1 MNHEY and CDR2 SMNVEV (reference sequence). The chain's CDR3 is CASSLERGGETQYF. The CDR3 DNA is TGTGCCAGCAGTTTGGAAAGGGGAGGAGAGACCCAGTACTTC.

The chain recombines TRBV6-6 with TRBJ1-1; unclear D gene. The ends were cut back, 2 bases at V and 6 bases at J, with 13 bases in the middle. The CDR3 is made up of 14 amino acids. Per the germline V gene, CDR1 is MNHNY and CDR2 is SVGAGI (reference sequence). The chain's CDR3 is CASSYDLYGPEAFF. DNA of the CDR3: TGTGCCAGCAGTTACGATCTATACGGGCCTGAAGCTTTCTTT.